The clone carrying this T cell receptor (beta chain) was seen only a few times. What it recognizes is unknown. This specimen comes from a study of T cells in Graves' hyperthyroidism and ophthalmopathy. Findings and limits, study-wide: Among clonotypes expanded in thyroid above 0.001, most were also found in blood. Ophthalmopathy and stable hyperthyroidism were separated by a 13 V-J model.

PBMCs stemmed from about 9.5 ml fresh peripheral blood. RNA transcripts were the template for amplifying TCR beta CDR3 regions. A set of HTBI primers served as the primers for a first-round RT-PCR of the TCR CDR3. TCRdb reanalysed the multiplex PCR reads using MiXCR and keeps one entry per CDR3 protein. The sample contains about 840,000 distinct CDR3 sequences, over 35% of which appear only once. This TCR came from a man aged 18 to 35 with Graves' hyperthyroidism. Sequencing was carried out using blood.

The CDR3 here is CASSPTTGGDGYTF. CDR3 nucleotides: TGTGCCAGCAGCCCAACAACAGGGGGCGATGGCTACACCTTC. V and J are TRBV12-3 or TRBV12-4 and TRBJ1-2; 9 bases fit TRBD1. This CDR3 has 14 residues. V lost 6 bases to trimming and J lost 6 bases; unmatched junction nucleotides: 8.